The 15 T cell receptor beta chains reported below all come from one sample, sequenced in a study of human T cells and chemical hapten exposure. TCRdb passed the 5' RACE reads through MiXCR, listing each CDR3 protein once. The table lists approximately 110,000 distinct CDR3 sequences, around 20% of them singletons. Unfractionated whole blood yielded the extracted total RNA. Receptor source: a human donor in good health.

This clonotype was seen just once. CDR3 DNA: TGTGCCAGCAGCAAACGACAGGGGACTAATGAAAAACTGTTTTTT. This codes for CASSKRQGTNEKLFF. This rearrangement joins TRBV7-9 to TRBJ1-4; 8 nucleotides agree with TRBD1. V lost 5 bases and J lost 2; bases outside the gene matches: 4. Germline assignment: CDR1 SEHNR and CDR2 FQNEAQ (reference sequence). There are 15 residues in the CDR3.

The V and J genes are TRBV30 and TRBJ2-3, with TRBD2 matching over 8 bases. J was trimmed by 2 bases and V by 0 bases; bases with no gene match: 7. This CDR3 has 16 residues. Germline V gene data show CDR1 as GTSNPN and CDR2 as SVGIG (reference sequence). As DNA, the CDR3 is TGTGCCTGGAGTGTAGGTACTAGCGGTTCCACAGATACGCAGTATTTT. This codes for CAWSVGTSGSTDTQYF.

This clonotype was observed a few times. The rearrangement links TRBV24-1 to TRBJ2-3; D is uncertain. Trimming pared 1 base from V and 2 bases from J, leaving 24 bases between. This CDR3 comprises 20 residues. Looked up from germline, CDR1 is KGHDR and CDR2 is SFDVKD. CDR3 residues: CATSDFSGPLAFEATDTQYF. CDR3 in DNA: TGTGCCACCAGTGATTTTTCCGGACCGCTGGCGTTCGAGGCCACAGATACGCAGTATTTT.

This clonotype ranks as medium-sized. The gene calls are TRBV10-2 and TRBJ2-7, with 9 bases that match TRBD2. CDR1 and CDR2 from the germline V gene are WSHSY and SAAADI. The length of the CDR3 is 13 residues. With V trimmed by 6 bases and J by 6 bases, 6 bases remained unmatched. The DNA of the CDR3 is TGCGCCAGCAGGACTAGCGGCACTGGCGAGCAGTACTTC. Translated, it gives CASRTSGTGEQYF.

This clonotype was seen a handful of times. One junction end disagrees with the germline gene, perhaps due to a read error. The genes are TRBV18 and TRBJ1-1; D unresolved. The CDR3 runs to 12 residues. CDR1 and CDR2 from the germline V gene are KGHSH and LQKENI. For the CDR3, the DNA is TGTGCCAGCTCAGCCATCGGCACTGTAGCTTTCTTT. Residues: CASSAIGTVAFF. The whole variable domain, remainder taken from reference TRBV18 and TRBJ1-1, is NAGVMQNPRHLVRRRGQEARLRCSPMKGHSHVYWYRQLPEEGLKFMVYLQKENIIDESGMPKERFSAEFPKEGPSILRIQQVVRGDSAAYFCASSAIGTVAFFGQGTRLTVV.

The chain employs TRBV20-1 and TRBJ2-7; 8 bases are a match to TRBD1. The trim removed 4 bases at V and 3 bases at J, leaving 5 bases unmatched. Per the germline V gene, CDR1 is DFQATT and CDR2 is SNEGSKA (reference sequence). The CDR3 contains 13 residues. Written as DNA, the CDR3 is TGCAGTGCTACTGACAGGGGATTCTACGAGCAGTACTTC. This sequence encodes CSATDRGFYEQYF.

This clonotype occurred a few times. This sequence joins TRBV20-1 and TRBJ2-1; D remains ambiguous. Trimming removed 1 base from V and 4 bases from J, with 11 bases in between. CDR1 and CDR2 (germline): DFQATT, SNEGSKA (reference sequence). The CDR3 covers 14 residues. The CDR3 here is CSARAGLRYNEQFF. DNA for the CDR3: TGCAGTGCTAGAGCGGGTCTGCGGTACAATGAGCAGTTCTTC.

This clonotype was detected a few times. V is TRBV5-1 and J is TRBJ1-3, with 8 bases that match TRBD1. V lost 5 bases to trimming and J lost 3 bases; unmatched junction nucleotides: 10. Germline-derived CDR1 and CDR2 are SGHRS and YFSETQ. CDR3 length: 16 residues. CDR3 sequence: CASSRFQGADGNTIYF. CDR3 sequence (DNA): TGCGCCAGCAGTAGATTCCAGGGGGCCGATGGAAACACCATATATTTT.

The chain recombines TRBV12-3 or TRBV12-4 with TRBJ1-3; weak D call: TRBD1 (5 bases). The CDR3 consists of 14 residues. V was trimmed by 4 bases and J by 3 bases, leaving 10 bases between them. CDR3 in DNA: TGTGCCAGCAGTTGGGGGGATGTTGGAAACACCATATATTTT. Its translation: CASSWGDVGNTIYF.

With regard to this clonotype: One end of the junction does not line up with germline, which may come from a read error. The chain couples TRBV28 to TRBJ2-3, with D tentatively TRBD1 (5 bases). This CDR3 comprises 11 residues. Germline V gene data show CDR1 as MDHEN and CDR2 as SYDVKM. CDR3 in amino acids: CASDSQDTHYF. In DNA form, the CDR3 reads TGTGCCAGCGACAGCCAGGATACGCATTATTTT. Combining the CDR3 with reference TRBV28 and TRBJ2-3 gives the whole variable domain DVKVTQSSRYLVKRTGEKVFLECVQDMDHENMFWYRQDPGLGLRLIYFSYDVKMKEKGDIPEGYSVSREKKERFSLILESASTNQTSMYLCASDSQDTHYFGPGTRLTVL.

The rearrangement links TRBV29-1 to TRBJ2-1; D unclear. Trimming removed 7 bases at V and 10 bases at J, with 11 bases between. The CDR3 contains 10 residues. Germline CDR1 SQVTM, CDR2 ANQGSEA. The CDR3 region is CSAFLGEQFF. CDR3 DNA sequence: TGCAGCGCCTTCCTTGGGGAGCAGTTCTTC.

CDR3 nucleotides: TGCGCCAGCAGCTTGGCGGGACACAAAAGCTACAATGAGCAGTTCTTC. Protein product: CASSLAGHKSYNEQFF. The chain has TRBV5-1 and TRBJ2-1, with D tentatively TRBD1 (6 bases). CDR3 length: 16 residues. Germline CDR1 and CDR2: SGHRS and YFSETQ. Trimming took 0 bases from V and 3 from J, leaving 13 bases between them.

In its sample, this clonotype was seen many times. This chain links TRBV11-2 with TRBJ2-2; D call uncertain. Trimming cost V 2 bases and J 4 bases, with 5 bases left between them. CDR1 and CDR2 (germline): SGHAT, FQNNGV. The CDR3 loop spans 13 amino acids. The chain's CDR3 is CASSLTVTGELFF. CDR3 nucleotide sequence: TGTGCCAGCAGCTTAACGGTCACCGGGGAGCTGTTTTTT.

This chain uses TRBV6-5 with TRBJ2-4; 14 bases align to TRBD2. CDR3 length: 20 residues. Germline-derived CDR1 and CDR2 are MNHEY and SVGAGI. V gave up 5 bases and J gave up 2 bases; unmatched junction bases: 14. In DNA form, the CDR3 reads TGTGCCAGCAGTCACCGGGTGGGACTAGCGGGAGCGGGTCCCAAAAACATTCAGTACTTC. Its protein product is CASSHRVGLAGAGPKNIQYF.

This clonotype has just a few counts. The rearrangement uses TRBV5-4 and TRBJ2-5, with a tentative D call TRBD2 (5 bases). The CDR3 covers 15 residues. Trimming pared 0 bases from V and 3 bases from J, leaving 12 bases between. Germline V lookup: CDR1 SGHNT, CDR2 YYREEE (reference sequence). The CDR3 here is CASSLDGIGEETQYF. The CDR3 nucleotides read TGTGCCAGCAGCTTGGACGGGATTGGAGAAGAGACCCAGTACTTC.